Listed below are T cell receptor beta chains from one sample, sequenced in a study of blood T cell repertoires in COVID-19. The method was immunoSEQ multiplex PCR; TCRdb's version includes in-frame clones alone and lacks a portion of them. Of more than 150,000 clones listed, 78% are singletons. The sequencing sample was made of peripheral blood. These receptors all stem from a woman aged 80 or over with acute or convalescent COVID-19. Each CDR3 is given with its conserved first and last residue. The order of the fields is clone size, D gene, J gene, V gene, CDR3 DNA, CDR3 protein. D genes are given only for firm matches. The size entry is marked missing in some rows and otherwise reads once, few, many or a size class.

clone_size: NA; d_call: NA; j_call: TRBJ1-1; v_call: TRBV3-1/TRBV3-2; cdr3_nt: TGTGCCAGCAGCCAAGGGGCGACAGTGAACACTGAAGCTTTCTTT; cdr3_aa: CASSQGATVNTEAFF
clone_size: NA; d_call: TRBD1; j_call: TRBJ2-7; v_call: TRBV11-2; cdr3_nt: TGTGCCAGCAGCTATTCGGGGGACAGGACTTTACCCCGCGTCTACGAGCAGTACTTC; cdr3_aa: CASSYSGDRTLPRVYEQYF
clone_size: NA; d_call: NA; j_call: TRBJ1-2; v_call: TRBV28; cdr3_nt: TGTGCCAGCAGTTCGCCCCCGAGGGCCGGGGGCTACACCTTC; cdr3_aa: CASSSPPRAGGYTF
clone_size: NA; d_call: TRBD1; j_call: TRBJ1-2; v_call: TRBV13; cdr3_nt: TGTGCCAGCAGCCGCAGGGGGCTGAACTATGGCTACACCTTC; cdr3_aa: CASSRRGLNYGYTF
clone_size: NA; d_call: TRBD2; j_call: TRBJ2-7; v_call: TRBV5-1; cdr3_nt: TGCGCCAGCAGCTTTAGGGCTAGCGGAAATTACGAGCAGTACTTC; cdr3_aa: CASSFRASGNYEQYF
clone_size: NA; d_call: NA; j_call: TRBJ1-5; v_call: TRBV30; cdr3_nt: TGTGCCTGGAGTGGATCGGTAACTCAGCCCCAGCATTTT; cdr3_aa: CAWSGSVTQPQHF
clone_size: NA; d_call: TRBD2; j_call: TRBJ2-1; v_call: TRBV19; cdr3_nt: TGTGCCAGTAGTATAACCCCCCGAGGGCGGGAGAATGAGCAGTTCTTC; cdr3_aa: CASSITPRGRENEQFF
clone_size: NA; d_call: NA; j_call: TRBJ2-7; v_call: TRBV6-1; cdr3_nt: TGTGCCAGCAGTGAAGCGGGGGGACAGAACCCTTACGAGCAGTACTTC; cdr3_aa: CASSEAGGQNPYEQYF
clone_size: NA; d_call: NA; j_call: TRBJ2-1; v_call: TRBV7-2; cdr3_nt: TGTGCCAGCAGCTTAGGCCCTCCCGCCCAGGAGGGTGAGCAGTTCTTC; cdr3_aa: CASSLGPPAQEGEQFF
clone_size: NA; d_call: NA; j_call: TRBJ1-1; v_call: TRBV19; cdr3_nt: TGTGCCAGTAACCCAAAAGGCGGTCGGCTTACGAACACTGAAGCTTTCTTT; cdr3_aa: CASNPKGGRLTNTEAFF
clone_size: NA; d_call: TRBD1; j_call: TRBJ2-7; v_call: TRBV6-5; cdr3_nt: TGTGCCAGCGGGACAGGAGTCTCCTACGAGCAGTACTTC; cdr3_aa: CASGTGVSYEQYF
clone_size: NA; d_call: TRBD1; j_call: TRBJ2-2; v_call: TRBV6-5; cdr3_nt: TGTGCCAGCAGTTACGGGGACAGGGAGGCCGGGGAGCTGTTTTTT; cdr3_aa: CASSYGDREAGELFF
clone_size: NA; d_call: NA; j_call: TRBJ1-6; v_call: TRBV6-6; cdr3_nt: TGTGCCAGCAGTTACTCGTCACAAAATTCACCCCTCCACTTT; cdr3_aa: CASSYSSQNSPLHF
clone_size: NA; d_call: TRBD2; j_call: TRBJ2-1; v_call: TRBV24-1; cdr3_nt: TGTGCCACCAGTGGCCCTGCTAGCGGGGCTTACTACAATGAGCAGTTCTTC; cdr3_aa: CATSGPASGAYYNEQFF
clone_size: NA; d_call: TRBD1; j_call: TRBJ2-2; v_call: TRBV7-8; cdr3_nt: TGTGCCAGCAGCTTACTTTCCGGGACAGCCACCGGGGAGCTGTTTTTT; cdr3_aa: CASSLLSGTATGELFF
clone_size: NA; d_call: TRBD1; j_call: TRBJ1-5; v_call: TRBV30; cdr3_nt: TGTGCCTGGGCGACAGGGACCGATCAGCCCCAGCATTTT; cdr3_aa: CAWATGTDQPQHF
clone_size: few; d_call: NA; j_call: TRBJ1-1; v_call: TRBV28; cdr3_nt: TGTGCCAGCAGTTTAGGAGGTGGAATGAACACTGAAGCTTTCTTT; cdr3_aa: CASSLGGGMNTEAFF
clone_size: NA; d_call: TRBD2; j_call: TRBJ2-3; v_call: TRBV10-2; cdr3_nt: TGCGCCAGCACGGGACTAGCGGGAGCATTTAGCACAGATACGCAGTATTTT; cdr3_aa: CASTGLAGAFSTDTQYF
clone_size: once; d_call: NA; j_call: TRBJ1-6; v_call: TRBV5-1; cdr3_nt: TGCGCCAGCAGCTTTTCGACGGGAGGCTCACCCCTCCACTTT; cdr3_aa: CASSFSTGGSPLHF
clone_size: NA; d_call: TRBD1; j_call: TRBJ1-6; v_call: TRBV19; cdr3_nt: TGTGCCAGTACCGGACAGGCCTTGGGGTCACCCCTCCACTTT; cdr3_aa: CASTGQALGSPLHF
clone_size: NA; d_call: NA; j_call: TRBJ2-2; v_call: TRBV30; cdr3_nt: TGTGCCTGGAGTGCAAACACCGGGGAGCTGTTTTTT; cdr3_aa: CAWSANTGELFF
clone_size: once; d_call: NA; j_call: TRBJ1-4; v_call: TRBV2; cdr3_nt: TGTGCCAGCAGTCCCCTAGAGGGGGACGAAAAACTGTTTTTT; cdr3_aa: CASSPLEGDEKLFF
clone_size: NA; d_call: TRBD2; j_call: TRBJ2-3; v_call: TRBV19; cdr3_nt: TGTGCCAGTAGTATAATGATTAGCGGGAGGGCCATGCCCACAGATACGCAGTATTTT; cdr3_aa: CASSIMISGRAMPTDTQYF
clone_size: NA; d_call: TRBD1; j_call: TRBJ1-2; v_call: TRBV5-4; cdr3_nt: TGTGCCAGCAGCTTGACAGGGGCGGGCTATGGCTACACCTTC; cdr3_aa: CASSLTGAGYGYTF
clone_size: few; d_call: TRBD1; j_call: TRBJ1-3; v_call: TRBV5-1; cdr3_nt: TGCGCCAGCAGATGGACAGGGTCGGACACCATATATTTT; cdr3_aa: CASRWTGSDTIYF